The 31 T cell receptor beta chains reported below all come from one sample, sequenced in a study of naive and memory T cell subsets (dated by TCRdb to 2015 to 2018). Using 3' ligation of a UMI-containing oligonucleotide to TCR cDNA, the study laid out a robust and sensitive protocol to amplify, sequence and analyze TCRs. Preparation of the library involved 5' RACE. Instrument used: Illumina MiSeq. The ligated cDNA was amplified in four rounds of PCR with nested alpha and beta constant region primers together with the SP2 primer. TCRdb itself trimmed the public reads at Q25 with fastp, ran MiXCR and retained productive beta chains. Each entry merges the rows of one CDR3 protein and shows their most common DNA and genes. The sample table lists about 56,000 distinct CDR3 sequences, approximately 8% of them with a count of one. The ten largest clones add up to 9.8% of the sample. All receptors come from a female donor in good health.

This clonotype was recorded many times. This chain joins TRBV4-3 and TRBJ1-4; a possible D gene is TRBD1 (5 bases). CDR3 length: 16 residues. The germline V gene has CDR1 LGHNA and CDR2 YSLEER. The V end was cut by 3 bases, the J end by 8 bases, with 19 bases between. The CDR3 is CASSQNAQGYREKLFF. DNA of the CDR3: TGCGCCAGCAGCCAGAATGCTCAGGGTTATCGGGAAAAACTGTTTTTT.

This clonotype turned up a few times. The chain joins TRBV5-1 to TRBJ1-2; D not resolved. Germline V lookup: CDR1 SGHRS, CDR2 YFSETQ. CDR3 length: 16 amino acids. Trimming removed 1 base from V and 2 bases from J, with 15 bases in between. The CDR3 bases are TGCGCCAGCAGCTTGTCTCCGACCGACTGGAACTATGGCTACACCTTC. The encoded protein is CASSLSPTDWNYGYTF.

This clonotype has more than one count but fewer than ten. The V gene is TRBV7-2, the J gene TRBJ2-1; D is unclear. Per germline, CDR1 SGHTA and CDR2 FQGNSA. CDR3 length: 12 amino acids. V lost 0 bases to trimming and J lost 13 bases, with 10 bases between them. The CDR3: CASSLAGIAQFF. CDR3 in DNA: TGTGCCAGCAGCTTAGCGGGGATAGCTCAGTTCTTC.

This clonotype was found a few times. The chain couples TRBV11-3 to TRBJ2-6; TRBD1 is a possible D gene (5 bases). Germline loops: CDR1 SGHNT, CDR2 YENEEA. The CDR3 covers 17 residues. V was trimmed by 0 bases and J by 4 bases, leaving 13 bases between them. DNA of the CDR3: TGTGCCAGCAGCTTAGATCAGGCAGGGCCAGGGGCCAACGTCCTGACTTTC. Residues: CASSLDQAGPGANVLTF.

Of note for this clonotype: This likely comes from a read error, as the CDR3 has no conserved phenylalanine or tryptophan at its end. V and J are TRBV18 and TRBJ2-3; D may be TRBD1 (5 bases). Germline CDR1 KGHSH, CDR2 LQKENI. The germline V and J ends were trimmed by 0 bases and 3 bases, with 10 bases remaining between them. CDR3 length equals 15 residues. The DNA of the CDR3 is TGTGCCAGCTCACCACCACTTCAGGGAACAGATACGCAGTATTCT. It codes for CASSPPLQGTDTQYS.

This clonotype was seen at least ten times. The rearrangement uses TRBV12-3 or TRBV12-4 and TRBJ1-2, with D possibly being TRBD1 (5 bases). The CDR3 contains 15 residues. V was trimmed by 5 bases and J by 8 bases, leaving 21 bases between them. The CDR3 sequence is CASSISTLRQPGYTF. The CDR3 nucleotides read TGTGCCAGCAGTATTTCCACCCTCCGACAGCCAGGCTACACCTTC.

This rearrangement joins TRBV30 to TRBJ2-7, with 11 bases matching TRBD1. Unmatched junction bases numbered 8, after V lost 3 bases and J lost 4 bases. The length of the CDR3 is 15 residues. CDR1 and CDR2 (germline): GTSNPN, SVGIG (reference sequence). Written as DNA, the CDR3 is TGTGCCTGGAGGACCTCCGGGACAGGGGGATACGAGCAGTACTTC. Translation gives CAWRTSGTGGYEQYF. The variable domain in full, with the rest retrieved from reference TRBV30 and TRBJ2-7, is SQTIHQWPATLVQPVGSPLSLECTVEGTSNPNLYWYRQAAGRGLQLLFYSVGIGQISSEVPQNLSASRPQDRQFILSSKKLLLSDSGFYLCAWRTSGTGGYEQYFGPGTRLTVT.

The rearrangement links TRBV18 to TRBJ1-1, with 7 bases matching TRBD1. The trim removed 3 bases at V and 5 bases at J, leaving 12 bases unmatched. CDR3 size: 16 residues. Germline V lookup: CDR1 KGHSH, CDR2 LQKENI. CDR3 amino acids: CASSPFGDRTGTEAFF. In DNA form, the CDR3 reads TGTGCCAGCTCACCTTTTGGGGACAGAACGGGGACTGAAGCTTTCTTT.

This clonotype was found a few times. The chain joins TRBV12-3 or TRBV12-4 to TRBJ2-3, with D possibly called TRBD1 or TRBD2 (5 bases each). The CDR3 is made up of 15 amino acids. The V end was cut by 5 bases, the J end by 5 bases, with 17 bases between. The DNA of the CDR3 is TGTGCCAGCAGTGGCATAGGGATGAGGGGAGATACGCAGTATTTT. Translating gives CASSGIGMRGDTQYF.

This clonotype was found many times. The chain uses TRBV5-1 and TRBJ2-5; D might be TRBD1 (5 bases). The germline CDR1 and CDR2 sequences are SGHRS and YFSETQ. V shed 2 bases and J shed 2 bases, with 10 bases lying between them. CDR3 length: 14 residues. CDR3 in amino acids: CASSLGQIQETQYF. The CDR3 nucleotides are TGCGCCAGCAGCTTAGGACAAATACAAGAGACCCAGTACTTC. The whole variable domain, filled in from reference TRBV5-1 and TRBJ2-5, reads KAGVTQTPRYLIKTRGQQVTLSCSPISGHRSVSWYQQTPGQGLQFLFEYFSETQRNKGNFPGRFSGRQFSNSRSEMNVSTLELGDSALYLCASSLGQIQETQYFGPGTRLLVL.

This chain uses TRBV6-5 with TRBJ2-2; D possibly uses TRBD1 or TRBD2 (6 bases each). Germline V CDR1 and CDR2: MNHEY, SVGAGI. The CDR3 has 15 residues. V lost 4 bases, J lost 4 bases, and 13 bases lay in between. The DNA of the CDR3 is TGTGCCAGCAGTTCGCCCAGGGGAGGCACCGGGGAGCTGTTTTTT. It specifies CASSSPRGGTGELFF.

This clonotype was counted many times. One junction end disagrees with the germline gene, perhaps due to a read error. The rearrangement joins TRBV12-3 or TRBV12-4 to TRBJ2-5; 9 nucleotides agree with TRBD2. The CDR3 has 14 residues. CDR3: CASSLAGKQETQYF. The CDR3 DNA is TGTGCCAGCAGTCTAGCGGGGAAACAAGAGACCCAGTACTTC.

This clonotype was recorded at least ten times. CDR3 residues: CASSPTPGGGSGEQFF. The CDR3 coding sequence is TGTGCCAGCAGCCCAACCCCCGGGGGGGGTAGTGGTGAGCAGTTCTTC. V gene TRBV3-1 combines with J gene TRBJ2-1; 8 bases are a match to TRBD2. J was trimmed by 9 bases and V by 4 bases; bases with no gene match: 14. Germline V gene sequence: CDR1 LGHDT, CDR2 YNNKEL (reference sequence). This CDR3 is 16 amino acids long.

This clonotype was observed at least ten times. CDR3 nucleotide sequence: TGTGCCAGCAAAGGGACAGTTGCTAGCACAGATACGCAGTATTTT. Translation gives CASKGTVASTDTQYF. V gene TRBV6-1 combines with J gene TRBJ2-3, with TRBD1 identical over 7 bases. The CDR3 loop spans 15 amino acids. Trimming took 7 bases from V and 0 from J; bases not matched to a gene: 7. Germline values: CDR1 MNHNS, CDR2 SASEGT.

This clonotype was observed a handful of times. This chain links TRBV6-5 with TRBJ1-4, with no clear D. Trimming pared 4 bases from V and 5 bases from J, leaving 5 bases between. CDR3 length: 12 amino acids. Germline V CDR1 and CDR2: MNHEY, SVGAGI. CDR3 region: CASSSINEKLFF. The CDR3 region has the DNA TGTGCCAGCAGTTCAATAAATGAAAAACTGTTTTTT.

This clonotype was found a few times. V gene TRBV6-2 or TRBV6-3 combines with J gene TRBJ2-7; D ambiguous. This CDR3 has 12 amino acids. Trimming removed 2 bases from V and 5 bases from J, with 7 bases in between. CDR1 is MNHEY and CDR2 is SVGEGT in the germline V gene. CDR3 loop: CASSYGYHEQYF. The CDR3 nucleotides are TGTGCCAGCAGTTACGGGTACCACGAGCAGTACTTC.

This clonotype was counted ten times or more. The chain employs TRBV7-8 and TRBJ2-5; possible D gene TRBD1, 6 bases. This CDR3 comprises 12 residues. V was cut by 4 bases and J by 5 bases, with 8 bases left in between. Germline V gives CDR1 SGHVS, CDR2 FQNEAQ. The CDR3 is CASSYRGETQYF. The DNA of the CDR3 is TGTGCCAGCAGCTATAGGGGGGAGACCCAGTACTTC.

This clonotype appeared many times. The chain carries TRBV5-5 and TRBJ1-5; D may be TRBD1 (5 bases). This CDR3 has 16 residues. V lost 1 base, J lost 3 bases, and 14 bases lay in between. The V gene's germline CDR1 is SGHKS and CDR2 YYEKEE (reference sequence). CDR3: CASSLMGGSPNQPQHF. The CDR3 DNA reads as TGTGCCAGCAGCTTGATGGGGGGTTCCCCCAATCAGCCCCAGCATTTT.

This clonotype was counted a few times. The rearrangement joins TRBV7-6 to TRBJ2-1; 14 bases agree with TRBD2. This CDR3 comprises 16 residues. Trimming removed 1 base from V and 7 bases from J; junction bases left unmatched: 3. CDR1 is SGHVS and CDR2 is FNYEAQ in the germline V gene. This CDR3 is CASSLVGTSGGNEQFF. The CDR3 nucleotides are TGTGCCAGCAGCTTAGTAGGGACTAGCGGGGGAAATGAGCAGTTCTTC.

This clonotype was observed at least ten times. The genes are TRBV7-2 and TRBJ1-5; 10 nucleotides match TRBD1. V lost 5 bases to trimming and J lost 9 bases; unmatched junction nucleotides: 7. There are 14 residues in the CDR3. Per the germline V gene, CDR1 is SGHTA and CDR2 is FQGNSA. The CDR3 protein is CASSEGTGEGPQHF. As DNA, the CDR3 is TGTGCCAGCAGCGAAGGGACAGGGGAAGGGCCCCAGCATTTT.

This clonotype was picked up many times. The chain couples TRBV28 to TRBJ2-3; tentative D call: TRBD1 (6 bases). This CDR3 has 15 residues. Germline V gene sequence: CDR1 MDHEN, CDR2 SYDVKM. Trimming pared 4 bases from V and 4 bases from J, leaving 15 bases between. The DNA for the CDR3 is TGTGCCAGCAGTTCTAGGGGGTTGGGGTCAGATACGCAGTATTTT. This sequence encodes CASSSRGLGSDTQYF.

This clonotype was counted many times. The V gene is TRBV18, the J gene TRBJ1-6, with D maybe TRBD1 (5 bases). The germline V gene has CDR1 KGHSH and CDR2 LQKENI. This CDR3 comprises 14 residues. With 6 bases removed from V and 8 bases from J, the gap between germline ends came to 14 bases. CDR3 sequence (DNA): TGTGCCAGCTCCCGTGAGGGGAAGGATTCACCCCTCCACTTT. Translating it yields CASSREGKDSPLHF.

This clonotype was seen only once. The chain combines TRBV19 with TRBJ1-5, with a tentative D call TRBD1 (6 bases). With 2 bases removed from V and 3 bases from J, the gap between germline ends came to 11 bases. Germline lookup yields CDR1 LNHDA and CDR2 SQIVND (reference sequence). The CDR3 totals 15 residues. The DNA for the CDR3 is TGTGCCAGTAGTATAATGGACAGATCCAATCAGCCCCAGCATTTT. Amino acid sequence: CASSIMDRSNQPQHF.

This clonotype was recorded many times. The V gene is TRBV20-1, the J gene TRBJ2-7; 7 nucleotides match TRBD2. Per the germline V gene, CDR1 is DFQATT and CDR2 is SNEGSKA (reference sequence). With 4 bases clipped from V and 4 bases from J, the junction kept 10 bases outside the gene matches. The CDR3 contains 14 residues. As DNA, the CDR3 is TGCAGTGCTACCCCCACAGTGGGGGGGTACGAGCAGTACTTC. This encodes CSATPTVGGYEQYF.

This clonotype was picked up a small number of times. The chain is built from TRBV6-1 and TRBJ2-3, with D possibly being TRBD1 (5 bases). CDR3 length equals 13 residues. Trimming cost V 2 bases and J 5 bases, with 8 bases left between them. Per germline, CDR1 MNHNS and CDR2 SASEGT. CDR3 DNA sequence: TGTGCCAGCAGTGAACAGGGCGGAGATACGCAGTATTTT. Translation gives CASSEQGGDTQYF.

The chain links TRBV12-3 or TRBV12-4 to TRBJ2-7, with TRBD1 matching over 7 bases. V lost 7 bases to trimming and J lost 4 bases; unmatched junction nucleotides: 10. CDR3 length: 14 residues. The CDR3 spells CASNNRDSSYEQYF. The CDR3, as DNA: TGTGCCAGCAATAACCGGGACAGTTCTTACGAGCAGTACTTC.

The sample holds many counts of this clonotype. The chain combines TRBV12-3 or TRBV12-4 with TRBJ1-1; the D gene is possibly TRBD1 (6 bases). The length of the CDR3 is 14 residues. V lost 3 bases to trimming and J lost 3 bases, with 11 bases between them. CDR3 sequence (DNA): TGTGCCAGCAGTTTCTGGGGGCTCTACACTGAAGCTTTCTTT. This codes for CASSFWGLYTEAFF.

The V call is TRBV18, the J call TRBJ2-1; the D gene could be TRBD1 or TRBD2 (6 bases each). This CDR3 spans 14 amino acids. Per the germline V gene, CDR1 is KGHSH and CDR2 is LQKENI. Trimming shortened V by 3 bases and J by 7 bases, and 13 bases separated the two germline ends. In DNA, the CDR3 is TGTGCCAGCTCACCCCATGGGGGGCAGAATGAGCAGTTCTTC. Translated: CASSPHGGQNEQFF.

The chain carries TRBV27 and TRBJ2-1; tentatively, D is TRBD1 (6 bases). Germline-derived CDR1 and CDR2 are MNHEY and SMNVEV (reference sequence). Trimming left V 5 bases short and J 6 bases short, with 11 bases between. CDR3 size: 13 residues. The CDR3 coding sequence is TGTGCCAGCAGTACGCAGGGGACCAATGAGCAGTTCTTC. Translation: CASSTQGTNEQFF.

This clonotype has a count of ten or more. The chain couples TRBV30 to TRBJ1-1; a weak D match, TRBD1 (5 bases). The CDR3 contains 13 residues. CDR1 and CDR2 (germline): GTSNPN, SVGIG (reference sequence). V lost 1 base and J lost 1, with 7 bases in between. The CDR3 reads CAWSGQRNTEAFF. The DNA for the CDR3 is TGTGCCTGGAGTGGACAGAGGAACACTGAAGCTTTCTTT.

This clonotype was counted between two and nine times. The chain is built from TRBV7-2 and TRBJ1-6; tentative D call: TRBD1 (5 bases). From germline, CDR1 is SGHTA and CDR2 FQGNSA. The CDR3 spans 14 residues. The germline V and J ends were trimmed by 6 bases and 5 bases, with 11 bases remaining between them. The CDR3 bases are TGTGCCAGCAGTTCGGGGCCTGATAATTCACCCCTCCACTTT. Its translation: CASSSGPDNSPLHF.